This passage covers 8 T cell receptor beta chains from one sample sequenced in a study of cytomegalovirus exposure and HLA in healthy donors. It was with 60 Vbeta and 13 Jbeta primers that the PCR ran. Produced via immunoSEQ multiplex PCR; TCRdb's table is partial and in-frame only. This table holds approximately 190,000 clones, almost 70% found once. The sequencing sample was made of PBMCs. The receptors come from a man aged 35-49 years in good health and CMV-seropositive.

This clone was counted between two and nine times. This chain links TRBV27 with TRBJ1-1; D remains ambiguous. This CDR3 contains 13 residues. Trimming took 1 base from V and 8 from J, leaving 11 bases between them. Per germline, CDR1 MNHEY and CDR2 SMNVEV (reference sequence). The CDR3 coding sequence is TGTGCCAGCAGTTTATTGGCTGGGCTCGAAGCTTTCTTT. Translating it yields CASSLLAGLEAFF.

This chain uses TRBV15 with TRBJ2-5; 9 bases line up with TRBD1. Germline loops: CDR1 LNHNV, CDR2 YYDKDF (reference sequence). The CDR3 covers 16 residues. Trimming removed 0 bases from V and 3 bases from J; junction bases left unmatched: 5. The CDR3 DNA sequence: TGTGCCACCAGCAGAGACGCGGACAGGGGCAAAGAGACCCAGTACTTC. This encodes CATSRDADRGKETQYF.

The CDR3, as DNA: TGCGCCAGCAGCTTGGAGCGGGAGAACACTGAAGCTTTCTTT. It translates to CASSLERENTEAFF. The rearrangement joins TRBV5-1 to TRBJ1-1; D not certain. Deletions cut 0 bases from V and 1 base from J, with 7 bases between. Germline V gene lookup returns CDR1 SGHRS and CDR2 YFSETQ. This CDR3 has 14 amino acids.

The chain links TRBV5-1 to TRBJ2-5; D possibly corresponds to TRBD1 (6 bases). Looked up from germline, CDR1 is SGHRS and CDR2 is YFSETQ. The CDR3 contains 15 residues. The germline V and J ends were trimmed by 4 bases and 5 bases, with 18 bases remaining between them. CDR3 coding DNA: TGCGCCAGCAGCCCGGGACATATTACTCGGGAGACCCAGTACTTC. It translates to CASSPGHITRETQYF.

The chain is built from TRBV7-2 and TRBJ2-2; 9 positions agree with TRBD2. Germline V gives CDR1 SGHTA, CDR2 FQGNSA. V shed 2 bases and J 7 bases; nucleotides not matched to a gene: 11. The CDR3 runs to 17 residues. CDR3 sequence reads: CASSLPGGGAYHGELFF. CDR3 nucleotides: TGTGCCAGCAGCTTACCCGGCGGGGGGGCATATCACGGGGAGCTGTTTTTT.

CDR3 in DNA: TGCGCCAGCAGCCCAGGGCAGACCTCCTATAATTCACCCCTCCACTTT. Protein sequence: CASSPGQTSYNSPLHF. The rearrangement joins TRBV5-1 to TRBJ1-6, with D perhaps matching TRBD1 (5 bases). The CDR3 is 16 residues long. V was shortened by 4 bases and J by 0 bases, with 11 bases between the two germline ends. CDR1 is SGHRS and CDR2 is YFSETQ in the germline V gene.

J is TRBJ1-2 and V is TRBV5-1; TRBD1 agrees at 7 bases. V gave up 4 bases and J gave up 5 bases; unmatched junction bases: 11. Germline CDR1 reads SGHRS; CDR2 reads YFSETQ. The CDR3 spans 15 residues. CDR3 nucleotides: TGCGCCAGCAGCGGAACAGGGGAAGGAAGGTATGGCTACACCTTC. The encoded protein is CASSGTGEGRYGYTF. The variable domain in full, completed from reference TRBV5-1 and TRBJ1-2, reads KAGVTQTPRYLIKTRGQQVTLSCSPISGHRSVSWYQQTPGQGLQFLFEYFSETQRNKGNFPGRFSGRQFSNSRSEMNVSTLELGDSALYLCASSGTGEGRYGYTFGSGTRLTVV.

V is TRBV15 and J is TRBJ1-4; D is unresolved. This CDR3 comprises 14 residues. CDR1 and CDR2 (germline): LNHNV, YYDKDF (reference sequence). V was shortened by 5 bases and J by 8 bases, with 15 bases between the two germline ends. The CDR3 loop reads CATSEEDLGEKLFF. CDR3 in DNA: TGTGCCACCAGCGAGGAGGACTTAGGGGAAAAACTGTTTTTT.